These 19 T cell receptor beta chains share one sample of origin, sequenced in a study of blood T cell repertoires in COVID-19. TCRdb keeps only in-frame clones here, not all; method: immunoSEQ multiplex PCR. The sample has about 310,000 clones, 87% seen once. Specimen: peripheral blood. Receptors were obtained from a man aged 18 to 30 with active or convalescent COVID-19.

This sequence joins TRBV28 and TRBJ1-2; D perhaps matches TRBD1 (6 bases). The CDR3 length is 13 residues. From germline, CDR1 is MDHEN and CDR2 SYDVKM. Trimming removed 7 bases at V and 4 bases at J, with 13 bases between. DNA for the CDR3: TGTGCCAGCACCGGGGGGGCGAGCTATGGCTACACCTTC. It codes for CASTGGASYGYTF.

This chain joins TRBV28 and TRBJ2-5; maybe TRBD1 (5 bases). This CDR3 spans 12 amino acids. Trimming cost V 5 bases and J 1 base, with 5 bases left between them. The germline V gene encodes CDR1 MDHEN and CDR2 SYDVKM. The CDR3 here is CASSDSQETQYF. CDR3 nucleotide sequence: TGTGCCAGCAGTGACAGCCAAGAGACCCAGTACTTC.

The chain carries TRBV5-6 and TRBJ2-7, with 9 bases fitting TRBD1. Germline CDR1 and CDR2: SGHDT and YYEEEE. This CDR3 is built from 13 residues. V lost 4 bases to trimming and J lost 3 bases; unmatched junction nucleotides: 2. The CDR3 is CASSRDRVYEQYF. The CDR3 DNA sequence: TGTGCCAGCAGCCGGGACAGGGTCTACGAGCAGTACTTC.

In this sample, this clone turned up a few times. The chain links TRBV9 to TRBJ1-2; D unclear. CDR1 is SGDLS, CDR2 YYNGEE, per germline. The germline V and J ends were trimmed by 0 bases and 4 bases, with 13 bases remaining between them. The CDR3 totals 15 residues. The CDR3 is CASSVGELVGYGYTF. CDR3 DNA sequence: TGTGCCAGCAGCGTAGGTGAGCTTGTCGGCTATGGCTACACCTTC. The full variable domain, with the rest looked up from reference TRBV9 and TRBJ1-2, is DSGVTQTPKHLITATGQRVTLRCSPRSGDLSVYWYQQSLDQGLQFLIQYYNGEERAKGNILERFSAQQFPDLHSELNLSSLELGDSALYFCASSVGELVGYGYTFGSGTRLTVV.

The chain has TRBV6-5 and TRBJ2-1; tentatively, D is TRBD2 (5 bases). Trimming removed 8 bases at V and 6 bases at J, with 14 bases between. The germline V gene has CDR1 MNHEY and CDR2 SVGAGI. The CDR3 spans 13 residues. The CDR3 DNA reads TGTGCCAGCGGTCGGGAATACTCCAATGAGCAGTTCTTC. Protein: CASGREYSNEQFF.

This rearrangement joins TRBV28 to TRBJ1-1, with D possibly TRBD1 on 6 matching bases. Germline V gene lookup returns CDR1 MDHEN and CDR2 SYDVKM. CDR3 length: 16 amino acids. Trimming pared 0 bases from V and 5 bases from J, leaving 16 bases between. The CDR3 bases are TGTGCCAGCAGTTTATGGGGCAGGGGAGGGGAAACTGAAGCTTTCTTT. This codes for CASSLWGRGGETEAFF.

The gene calls are TRBV29-1 and TRBJ2-1, with 11 bases aligning to TRBD2. V gave up 7 bases and J gave up 2 bases; unmatched junction bases: 7. The CDR3 is 15 amino acids. The germline V gene encodes CDR1 SQVTM and CDR2 ANQGSEA. The CDR3 protein is CSDSGTSGAYNEQFF. DNA for the CDR3: TGCAGCGATTCCGGGACTAGCGGAGCCTACAATGAGCAGTTCTTC.

This clone has only one observation. V is TRBV5-1 and J is TRBJ2-7; 7 positions match TRBD1. The junction had 4 bases not matched to a gene; V was cut back by 0 bases and J by 1 base. CDR1 and CDR2 from the germline V gene are SGHRS and YFSETQ. CDR3 length equals 15 residues. CDR3: CASSLAQGESYEQYF. The CDR3 bases are TGCGCCAGCAGCTTGGCGCAGGGGGAATCCTACGAGCAGTACTTC.

The chain is built from TRBV5-1 and TRBJ1-2; no clear D gene. This CDR3 is built from 13 residues. V lost 5 bases and J lost 5, with 13 bases in between. Germline CDR1 and CDR2: SGHRS and YFSETQ. CDR3 sequence reads: CASRSTRKYGYTF. DNA for the CDR3: TGCGCCAGCAGAAGTACAAGAAAATATGGCTACACCTTC.

The chain joins TRBV2 to TRBJ2-7; D call uncertain. Trimming took off 6 bases at V and 0 bases at J, with 15 bases between the two ends. Germline V gene sequence: CDR1 SNHLY, CDR2 FYNNEI. This CDR3 region has 15 residues. The CDR3 region is CASSQAEILSYEQYF. DNA for the CDR3: TGTGCCAGCAGCCAGGCCGAAATCCTCTCCTACGAGCAGTACTTC.

The sample holds a few counts of this clone. V and J are TRBV25-1 and TRBJ1-1, with 9 bases identical to TRBD1. Trimming cost V 9 bases and J 4 bases; bases outside gene matches: 6. The CDR3 runs 13 residues. From germline, CDR1 is MGHDK and CDR2 SYGVNS. The CDR3 is CASWTGAGTEAFF. DNA of the CDR3: TGTGCCAGTTGGACAGGGGCGGGCACTGAAGCTTTCTTT. Filled out from reference TRBV25-1 and TRBJ1-1, the complete variable domain reads EADIYQTPRYLVIGTGKKITLECSQTMGHDKMYWYQQDPGMELHLIHYSYGVNSTEKGDLSSESTVSRIRTEHFPLTLESARPSHTSQYLCASWTGAGTEAFFGQGTRLTVV.

The chain recombines TRBV4-2 with TRBJ1-2; TRBD1 agrees at 7 bases. J was trimmed by 6 bases and V by 5 bases; bases with no gene match: 9. CDR3 length: 14 residues. Germline CDR1 is LGHNA and CDR2 is YNFKEQ. The CDR3 reads CASSEPGTVDGYTF. CDR3 nucleotides: TGTGCCAGCAGCGAGCCGGGGACAGTCGATGGCTACACCTTC.

The V gene is TRBV7-3, the J gene TRBJ2-1; 7 bases align to TRBD1. Germline lookup yields CDR1 SGHTA and CDR2 FQGTGA. The CDR3 sequence is 12 residues long. The V gene end was trimmed by 5 bases and the J gene end by 7 bases; junction bases not matched to a gene: 2. This CDR3 reads CASSNRGNEQFF. The CDR3 nucleotides read TGTGCCAGCAGCAACAGGGGTAATGAGCAGTTCTTC.

The chain links TRBV2 to TRBJ1-1; 7 nucleotides match TRBD1. V was clipped by 8 bases and J by 1 base; unmatched bases: 4. The CDR3 contains 13 residues. Germline V gives CDR1 SNHLY, CDR2 FYNNEI. This CDR3 is CASSAGGNTEAFF. CDR3 coding DNA: TGTGCCAGCTCGGCAGGGGGGAACACTGAAGCTTTCTTT.

The V gene is TRBV6-5, the J gene TRBJ1-4; TRBD1 is a possible D gene (5 bases). Germline CDR1 is MNHEY and CDR2 is SVGAGI. V shed 3 bases and J shed 2 bases, with 7 bases lying between them. The CDR3 is 14 amino acids. The CDR3 DNA sequence: TGTGCCAGCAGTTATGGGGGGACTAATGAAAAACTGTTTTTT. Its translation is CASSYGGTNEKLFF.

This chain joins TRBV9 and TRBJ1-1; D is unresolved. Germline V gene data show CDR1 as SGDLS and CDR2 as YYNGEE. V was cut by 0 bases and J by 1 base, with 10 bases left in between. The CDR3 sequence is 15 residues long. CDR3 sequence: CASSVDPNTNTEAFF. The CDR3 coding sequence is TGTGCCAGCAGCGTAGACCCAAACACGAACACTGAAGCTTTCTTT.

The rearrangement links TRBV9 to TRBJ2-5, with D tentatively TRBD2 (5 bases). This CDR3 region has 14 residues. Germline loops: CDR1 SGDLS, CDR2 YYNGEE. The germline V and J ends were trimmed by 0 bases and 5 bases, with 11 bases remaining between them. The CDR3 loop is CASSVDARVETQYF. In DNA form, the CDR3 reads TGTGCCAGCAGCGTAGACGCGAGGGTGGAGACCCAGTACTTC.

This rearrangement joins TRBV27 to TRBJ1-1, with no clear D. The V gene lost 0 bases and the J gene lost 7 bases, with 12 bases spanning the gap. Germline lookup yields CDR1 MNHEY and CDR2 SMNVEV (reference sequence). CDR3 length equals 14 residues. CDR3 DNA sequence: TGTGCCAGCAGTTTATCCTCAACTACTAATGAAGCTTTCTTT. Residues: CASSLSSTTNEAFF.

The genes are TRBV10-2 and TRBJ1-1; the D is unclear. The CDR3 has 11 amino acids. The germline V gene encodes CDR1 WSHSY and CDR2 SAAADI. Deletions cut 6 bases from V and 8 bases from J, with 10 bases between. The CDR3 protein is CASRMTHEAFF. CDR3 sequence (DNA): TGCGCCAGCAGAATGACACACGAAGCTTTCTTT.